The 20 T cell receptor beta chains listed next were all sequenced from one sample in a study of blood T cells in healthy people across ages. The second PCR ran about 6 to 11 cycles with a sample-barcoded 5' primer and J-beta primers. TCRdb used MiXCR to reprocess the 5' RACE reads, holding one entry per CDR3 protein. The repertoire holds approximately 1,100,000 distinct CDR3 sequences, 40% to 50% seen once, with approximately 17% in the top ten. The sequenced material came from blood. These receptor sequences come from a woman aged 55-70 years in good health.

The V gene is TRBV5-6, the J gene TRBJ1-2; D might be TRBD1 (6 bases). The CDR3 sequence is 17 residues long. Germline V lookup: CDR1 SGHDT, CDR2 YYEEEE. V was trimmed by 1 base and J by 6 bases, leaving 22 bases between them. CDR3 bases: TGTGCCAGCAGCTTGAAAGGATTGGGGGCCCTATCGCATGGCTACACCTTC. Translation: CASSLKGLGALSHGYTF.

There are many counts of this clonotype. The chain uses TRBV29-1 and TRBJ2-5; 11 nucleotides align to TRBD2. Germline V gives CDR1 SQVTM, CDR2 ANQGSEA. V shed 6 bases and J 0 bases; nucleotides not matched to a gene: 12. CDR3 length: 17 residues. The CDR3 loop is CSVEGLAVPRYQETQYF. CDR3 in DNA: TGCAGCGTAGAGGGACTAGCGGTCCCGAGGTACCAAGAGACCCAGTACTTC.

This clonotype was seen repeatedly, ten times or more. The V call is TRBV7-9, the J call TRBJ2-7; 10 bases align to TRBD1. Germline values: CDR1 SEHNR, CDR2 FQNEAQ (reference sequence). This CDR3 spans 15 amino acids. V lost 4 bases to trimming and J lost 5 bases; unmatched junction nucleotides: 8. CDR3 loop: CASSSWDRGVHEQYF. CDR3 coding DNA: TGTGCCAGCAGCTCCTGGGACAGGGGAGTCCACGAGCAGTACTTC.

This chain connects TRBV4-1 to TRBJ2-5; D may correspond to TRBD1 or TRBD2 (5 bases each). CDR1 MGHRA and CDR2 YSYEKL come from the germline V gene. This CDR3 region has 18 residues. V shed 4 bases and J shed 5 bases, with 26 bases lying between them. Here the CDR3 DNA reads TGCGCCAGCAGCCCCCCCCGGCGGTGGGGGAGTGGAGATGAGACCCAGTACTTC. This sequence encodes CASSPPRRWGSGDETQYF.

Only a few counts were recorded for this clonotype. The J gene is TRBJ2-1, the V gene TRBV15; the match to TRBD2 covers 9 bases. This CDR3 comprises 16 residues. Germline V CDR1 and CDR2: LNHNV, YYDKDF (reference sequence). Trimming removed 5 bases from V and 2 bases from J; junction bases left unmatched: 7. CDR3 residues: CATSVRAGGPYNEQFF. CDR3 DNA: TGTGCCACCAGCGTAAGAGCGGGAGGCCCCTACAATGAGCAGTTCTTC.

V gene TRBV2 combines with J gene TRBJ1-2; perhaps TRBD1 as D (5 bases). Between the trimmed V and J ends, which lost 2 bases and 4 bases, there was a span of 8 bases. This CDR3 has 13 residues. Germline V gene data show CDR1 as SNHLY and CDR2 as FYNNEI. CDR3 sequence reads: CASSEWGLYGYTF. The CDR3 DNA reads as TGTGCCAGCAGTGAATGGGGCCTCTATGGCTACACCTTC.

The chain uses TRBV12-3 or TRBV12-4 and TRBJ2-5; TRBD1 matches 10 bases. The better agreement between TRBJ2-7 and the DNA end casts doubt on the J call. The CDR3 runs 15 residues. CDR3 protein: CASSLTGGFPYEQYF. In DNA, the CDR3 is TGTGCCAGCAGTTTGACAGGGGGCTTCCCCTACGAGCAGTACTTC.

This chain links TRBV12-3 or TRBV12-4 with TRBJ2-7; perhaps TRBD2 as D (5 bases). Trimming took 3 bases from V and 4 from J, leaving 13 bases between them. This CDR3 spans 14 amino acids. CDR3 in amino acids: CASSFGGSLYEQYF. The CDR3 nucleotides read TGTGCCAGCAGTTTCGGAGGTAGTCTTTACGAGCAGTACTTC.

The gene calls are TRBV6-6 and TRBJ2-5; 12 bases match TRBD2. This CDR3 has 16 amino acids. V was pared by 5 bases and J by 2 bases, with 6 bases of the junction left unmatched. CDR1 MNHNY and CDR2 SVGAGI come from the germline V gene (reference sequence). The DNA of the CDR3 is TGTGCCAGCAGTACCCGGACTAGCGGGGCTCAAGAGACCCAGTACTTC. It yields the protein CASSTRTSGAQETQYF.

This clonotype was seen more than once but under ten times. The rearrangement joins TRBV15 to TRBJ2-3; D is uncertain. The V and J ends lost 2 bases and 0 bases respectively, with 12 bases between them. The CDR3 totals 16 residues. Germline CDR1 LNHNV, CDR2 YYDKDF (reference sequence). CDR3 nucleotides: TGTGCCACCAGCAGACTCGACTTGACTAGCACAGATACGCAGTATTTT. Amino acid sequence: CATSRLDLTSTDTQYF.

CDR3 in DNA: TGTGCCAGCAGCTTAGGCAGCCTAGAACGTGGCTACACCTTC. Its protein is CASSLGSLERGYTF. The gene calls are TRBV11-2 and TRBJ1-2, with unresolved D. V shed 1 base and J shed 7 bases, with 13 bases lying between them. From germline, CDR1 is SGHAT and CDR2 FQNNGV. The CDR3 has 14 residues.

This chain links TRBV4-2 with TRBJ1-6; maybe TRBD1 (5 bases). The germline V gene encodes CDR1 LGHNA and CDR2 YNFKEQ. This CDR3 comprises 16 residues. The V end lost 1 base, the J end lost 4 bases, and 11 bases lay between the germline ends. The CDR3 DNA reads TGTGCCAGCAGCCAAGGGGGGGTGGGTTATAATTCACCCCTCCACTTT. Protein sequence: CASSQGGVGYNSPLHF.

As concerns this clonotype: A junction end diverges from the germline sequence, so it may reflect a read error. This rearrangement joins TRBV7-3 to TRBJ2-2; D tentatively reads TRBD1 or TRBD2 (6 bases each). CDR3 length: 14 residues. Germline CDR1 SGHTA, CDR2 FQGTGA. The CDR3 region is CASSIGTNTGGLFF. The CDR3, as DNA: TGTGCCAGCAGCATTGGGACAAACACCGGGGGGCTGTTTTTT.

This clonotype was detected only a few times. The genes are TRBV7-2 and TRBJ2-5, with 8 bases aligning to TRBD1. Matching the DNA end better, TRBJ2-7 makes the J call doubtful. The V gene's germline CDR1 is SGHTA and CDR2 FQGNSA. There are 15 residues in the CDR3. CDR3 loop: CASSLKGRGPYEQYF. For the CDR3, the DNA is TGTGCCAGCAGCTTAAAGGGCAGGGGGCCTTACGAGCAGTACTTC.

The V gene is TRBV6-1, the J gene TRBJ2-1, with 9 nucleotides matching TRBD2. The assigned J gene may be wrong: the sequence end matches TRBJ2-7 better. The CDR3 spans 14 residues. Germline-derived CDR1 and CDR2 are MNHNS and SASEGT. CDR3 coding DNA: TGTGCCAGCAGATTAGCGGGAGCAGGCCACGAGCAGTACTTC. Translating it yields CASRLAGAGHEQYF.

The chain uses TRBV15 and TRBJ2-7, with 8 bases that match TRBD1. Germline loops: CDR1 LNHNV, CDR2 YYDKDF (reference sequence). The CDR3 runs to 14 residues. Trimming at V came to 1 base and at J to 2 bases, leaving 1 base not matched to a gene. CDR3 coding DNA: TGTGCCACCAGCAGAGGACAGGGGCCCTACGAGCAGTACTTC. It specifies CATSRGQGPYEQYF.

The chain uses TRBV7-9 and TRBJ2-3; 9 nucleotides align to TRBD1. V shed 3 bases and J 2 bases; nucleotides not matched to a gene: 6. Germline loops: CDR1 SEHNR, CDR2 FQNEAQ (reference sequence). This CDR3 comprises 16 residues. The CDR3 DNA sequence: TGTGCCAGCAGCTTCGGGACAGGGCAACTCACAGATACGCAGTATTTT. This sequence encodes CASSFGTGQLTDTQYF.

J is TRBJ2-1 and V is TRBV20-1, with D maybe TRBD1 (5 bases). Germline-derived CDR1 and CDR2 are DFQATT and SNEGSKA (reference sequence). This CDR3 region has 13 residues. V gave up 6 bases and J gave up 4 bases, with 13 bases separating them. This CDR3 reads CSAVGQGYNEQFF. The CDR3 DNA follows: TGCAGTGCGGTTGGTCAGGGATACAATGAGCAGTTCTTC.

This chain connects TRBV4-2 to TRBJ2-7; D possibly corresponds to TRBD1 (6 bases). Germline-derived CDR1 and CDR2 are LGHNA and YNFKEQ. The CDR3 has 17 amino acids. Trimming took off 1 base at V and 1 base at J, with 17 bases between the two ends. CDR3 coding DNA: TGTGCCAGCAGCCAAGGATCTTCCGGGACAAATTCCTACGAGCAGTACTTC. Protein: CASSQGSSGTNSYEQYF.

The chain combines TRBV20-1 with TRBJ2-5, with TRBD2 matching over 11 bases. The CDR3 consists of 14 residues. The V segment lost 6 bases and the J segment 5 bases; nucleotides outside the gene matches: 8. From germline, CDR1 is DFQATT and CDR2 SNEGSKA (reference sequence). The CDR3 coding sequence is TGCAGTGCCGATAGCGGGAGGGCATCCGAGACCCAGTACTTC. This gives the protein CSADSGRASETQYF.